Shown below are 32 T cell receptor beta chains from a single sample sequenced in a study of T cells after yellow fever vaccination (dated by TCRdb to 2018 to 2020). Library preparation was by 5' RACE. TCRdb names Illumina NovaSeq 6000 as the instrument used. In TCRdb, the public reads were trimmed at Q25 with fastp and aligned with MiXCR, with productive beta chains retained. Rows matching on CDR3 protein sequence are summarized as one entry with the most common DNA and genes. Across this sample there are about 350,000 distinct CDR3 sequences, with 4.1% seen only once. Around 23% of the sample is in the top ten clones. The treatment or condition label, read with the paper, signifies: live attenuated yellow fever vaccine strain. Sequences were derived from PBMCs, sampled 5 days after the yellow fever booster vaccination. The receptors were gathered from a man between 18 and 29 years old who received the YFV17D yellow fever vaccine.

This clonotype occurred many times. The chain couples TRBV20-1 to TRBJ2-7; D is undetermined. V was shortened by 4 bases and J by 6 bases, with 13 bases between the two germline ends. From germline, CDR1 is DFQATT and CDR2 SNEGSKA (reference sequence). The CDR3 consists of 12 residues. The CDR3 region is CSATSDKGEQYF. The DNA for the CDR3 is TGCAGTGCTACGAGCGACAAAGGCGAGCAGTACTTC.

This clonotype was detected many times. The rearrangement links TRBV25-1 to TRBJ2-5; the D is unclear. This CDR3 has 11 residues. Germline values: CDR1 MGHDK, CDR2 SYGVNS. V shed 3 bases and J shed 5 bases, with 4 bases lying between them. CDR3 sequence: CASSDRETQYF. The CDR3 DNA sequence: TGTGCCAGCAGTGATCGGGAGACCCAGTACTTC.

The CDR3 nucleotides are TGTGCCAGCACCTCGGGGCCGGGCGAGCAGTACTTC. Translation gives CASTSGPGEQYF. This chain uses TRBV12-3 or TRBV12-4 with TRBJ2-7; the D call may be TRBD1 or TRBD2 (5 bases each). Trimming took 7 bases from V and 6 from J, leaving 13 bases between them. The length of the CDR3 is 12 residues.

This clonotype showed up just a few times. The chain combines TRBV20-1 with TRBJ1-1, with D possibly being TRBD1 (6 bases). CDR1 and CDR2 from the germline V gene are DFQATT and SNEGSKA (reference sequence). There are 14 residues in the CDR3. Trimming took 5 bases from V and 3 from J, leaving 16 bases between them. Here the CDR3 DNA reads TGCAGTGCTCCCAGGGGAACCCTTGACACTGAAGCTTTCTTT. It specifies CSAPRGTLDTEAFF.

In this sample, this clonotype turned up many times. The chain has TRBV20-1 and TRBJ2-7; D remains ambiguous. Germline V gene data show CDR1 as DFQATT and CDR2 as SNEGSKA (reference sequence). With 4 bases removed from V and 4 bases from J, the gap between germline ends came to 17 bases. The CDR3 covers 14 residues. CDR3 nucleotides: TGCAGTGCTATCAAAACCCCCCGGCAATACGAGCAGTACTTC. It yields the protein CSAIKTPRQYEQYF.

The chain employs TRBV6-2 or TRBV6-3 and TRBJ2-7, with 11 bases lining up with TRBD1. CDR1 MNHEY and CDR2 SVGEGT come from the germline V gene. V lost 6 bases to trimming and J lost 7 bases; unmatched junction nucleotides: 5. The CDR3 runs 13 residues. This chain's CDR3 is CASRLGTGGEQYV. The CDR3 coding sequence is TGTGCCAGCAGACTCGGGACAGGGGGTGAGCAGTACGTC.

This clonotype was seen many times. The J gene is TRBJ2-1, the V gene TRBV5-1; 8 bases fit TRBD2. J lost 4 bases, V lost 5 bases, and 14 bases had no gene match. CDR3 size: 17 residues. Per germline, CDR1 SGHRS and CDR2 YFSETQ. The CDR3 sequence: CASSRVGLVSSYNEQFF. The CDR3 DNA reads TGCGCCAGCAGTCGTGTGGGACTAGTCTCCAGTTACAATGAGCAGTTCTTC.

This clonotype was counted between two and nine times. The gene calls are TRBV12-3 or TRBV12-4 and TRBJ1-2; D gene uncertain. V was shortened by 2 bases and J by 14 bases, with 15 bases between the two germline ends. This CDR3 has 12 residues. The CDR3 is CASSLRSRSWTF. The DNA of the CDR3 is TGTGCCAGCAGTTTAAGGTCTCGATCGTGGACCTTC.

This clonotype was seen a handful of times. The V gene is TRBV27, the J gene TRBJ2-5, with a possible D match to TRBD2 (6 bases). Germline V lookup: CDR1 MNHEY, CDR2 SMNVEV (reference sequence). The CDR3 extends over 16 amino acids. V dropped 5 bases and J dropped 6 bases, with 22 bases sitting between them. The CDR3 loop reads CASSNLGAGGLKTQYF. DNA of the CDR3: TGTGCCAGCAGTAACCTTGGGGCCGGGGGACTTAAGACCCAGTACTTC.

This clonotype appeared many times. The chain is built from TRBV20-1 and TRBJ2-1, with TRBD2 identical over 11 bases. The V gene's germline CDR1 is DFQATT and CDR2 SNEGSKA (reference sequence). CDR3 length equals 14 residues. V shed 2 bases and J 10 bases; nucleotides not matched to a gene: 7. CDR3 in amino acids: CSARSASGGQEQFF. The CDR3 DNA follows: TGCAGTGCTAGATCGGCTAGCGGGGGGCAAGAGCAGTTCTTC.

This clonotype was seen many times. This chain joins TRBV5-1 and TRBJ2-3; TRBD2 matches at 7 bases. The V gene end was trimmed by 4 bases and the J gene end by 2 bases; junction bases not matched to a gene: 13. Germline CDR1 reads SGHRS; CDR2 reads YFSETQ. CDR3 length: 17 residues. The CDR3 nucleotides are TGCGCCAGCAGCCCCTACTCGGGCGGGGGAGCCACAGATACGCAGTATTTT. Amino acids: CASSPYSGGGATDTQYF.

This clonotype was counted ten times or more. The gene calls are TRBV7-8 and TRBJ2-1; 9 bases are shared with TRBD2. The V gene's germline CDR1 is SGHVS and CDR2 FQNEAQ. The CDR3 sequence is 16 residues long. Trimming took 5 bases from V and 5 from J; bases not matched to a gene: 10. The DNA of the CDR3 is TGTGCCAGCAGCCGAAGACCGGGACTAGCCGACAATGAGCAGTTCTTC. It yields the protein CASSRRPGLADNEQFF.

This clonotype was counted ten times or more. The genes are TRBV4-1 and TRBJ1-3, with D unresolved. The length of the CDR3 is 18 residues. V lost 0 bases and J 0 bases, leaving 15 bases between the germline ends. Germline V lookup: CDR1 MGHRA, CDR2 YSYEKL. This chain's CDR3 is CASSQDWLLTFSGNTIYF. In DNA, the CDR3 is TGCGCCAGCAGCCAAGATTGGTTACTGACCTTCTCTGGAAACACCATATATTTT.

The chain combines TRBV29-1 with TRBJ2-3; 7 bases agree with TRBD2. Trimming took 5 bases from V and 0 from J; bases not matched to a gene: 11. The CDR3 spans 16 residues. Germline assignment: CDR1 SQVTM and CDR2 ANQGSEA. This CDR3 reads CSVPTTGTTSTDTQYF. For the CDR3, the DNA is TGCAGCGTTCCTACTACTGGGACTACTAGCACAGATACGCAGTATTTT.

This clonotype was counted ten times or more. The V call is TRBV5-1, the J call TRBJ1-5; no clear D. The CDR3 extends over 15 amino acids. The germline V and J ends were trimmed by 0 bases and 5 bases, with 12 bases remaining between them. CDR1 and CDR2 (germline): SGHRS, YFSETQ. The DNA for the CDR3 is TGCGCCAGCAGCTTGGGCGCGAACCCGTATCAGCCCCAGCATTTT. Translating it yields CASSLGANPYQPQHF.

This chain uses TRBV4-1 with TRBJ2-1; 7 positions agree with TRBD2. The germline CDR1 and CDR2 sequences are MGHRA and YSYEKL. This CDR3 region has 16 residues. J gave up 3 bases and V 4 bases, and 9 bases lay outside the gene matches. The CDR3 here is CASSPGLGLYYNEQFF. CDR3 in DNA: TGCGCCAGCAGCCCTGGGCTGGGACTATACTACAATGAGCAGTTCTTC.

The chain is built from TRBV9 and TRBJ2-7; TRBD1 might be the D (6 bases). This CDR3 region has 13 residues. Deletions cut 3 bases from V and 4 bases from J, with 11 bases between. Per the germline V gene, CDR1 is SGDLS and CDR2 is YYNGEE. CDR3 protein: CASSGGTKYEQYF. The CDR3 coding sequence is TGTGCCAGCAGCGGAGGGACAAAATACGAGCAGTACTTC.

This clonotype was observed many times. The rearrangement uses TRBV7-2 and TRBJ1-2; D gene ambiguous. The CDR3 length is 12 residues. Germline V gene sequence: CDR1 SGHTA, CDR2 FQGNSA. V lost 1 base to trimming and J lost 4 bases, with 4 bases between them. The CDR3 nucleotides are TGTGCCAGCAGCTTAGGCTTCTATGGCTACACCTTC. It yields the protein CASSLGFYGYTF.

In this sample, this clonotype turned up a few times. The genes are TRBV9 and TRBJ2-1, with D perhaps assigned TRBD1 or TRBD2 (5 bases each). Trimming left V 0 bases short and J 9 bases short, with 16 bases between. The CDR3 loop spans 15 amino acids. Germline V gene data show CDR1 as SGDLS and CDR2 as YYNGEE. In DNA, the CDR3 is TGTGCCAGCAGCGTAGCCCCGGGGACCCCCCCTGAGCAGTTCTTC. The encoded protein is CASSVAPGTPPEQFF.

The table lists this clonotype with a few counts. The V gene is TRBV6-6, the J gene TRBJ2-3, with 7 positions matching TRBD1. V shed 3 bases and J 6 bases; nucleotides not matched to a gene: 12. The CDR3 sequence is 16 residues long. Germline lookup yields CDR1 MNHNY and CDR2 SVGAGI (reference sequence). CDR3 protein: CASSYARDRQSDTQYF. CDR3 DNA: TGTGCCAGCAGTTATGCCCGGGACAGACAATCTGATACGCAGTATTTT.

This clonotype was seen only a few times. The V gene is TRBV5-1, the J gene TRBJ2-2; D call uncertain. This CDR3 spans 15 amino acids. V was clipped by 4 bases and J by 4 bases, with 14 bases between them. Per germline, CDR1 SGHRS and CDR2 YFSETQ. CDR3 in amino acids: CASSPRDVSTGELFF. CDR3 DNA sequence: TGCGCCAGCAGCCCTCGAGACGTGAGCACCGGGGAGCTGTTTTTT. The full variable domain, with the rest looked up from reference TRBV5-1 and TRBJ2-2, is KAGVTQTPRYLIKTRGQQVTLSCSPISGHRSVSWYQQTPGQGLQFLFEYFSETQRNKGNFPGRFSGRQFSNSRSEMNVSTLELGDSALYLCASSPRDVSTGELFFGEGSRLTVL.

This clonotype was seen more than once but under ten times. CDR3 residues: CASSLQGHPGELFF. The CDR3 DNA reads as TGTGCCAGCAGCTTACAGGGCCATCCCGGGGAGCTGTTTTTT. The V call is TRBV5-4, the J call TRBJ2-2, with D perhaps TRBD1 (6 bases). The V end was cut by 2 bases, the J end by 6 bases, with 11 bases between. The germline V gene has CDR1 SGHNT and CDR2 YYREEE (reference sequence). This CDR3 has 14 residues.

This clonotype has a count of ten or more. This chain uses TRBV5-1 with TRBJ1-2; TRBD1 aligns across 10 bases. The germline V gene encodes CDR1 SGHRS and CDR2 YFSETQ. The CDR3 has 14 amino acids. J lost 5 bases, V lost 2 bases, and 3 bases had no gene match. The CDR3 here is CASSFRDRGYGYTF. CDR3 sequence (DNA): TGCGCCAGCAGCTTTCGGGACAGGGGATATGGCTACACCTTC.

This clonotype came up a few times. V usage is TRBV9 and J usage is TRBJ1-6, with D possibly TRBD1 on 6 matching bases. Germline loops: CDR1 SGDLS, CDR2 YYNGEE. Trimming stripped 3 bases from V and 9 bases from J, with 13 bases between. The CDR3 covers 14 residues. The CDR3 sequence: CASSAPDSPSPLHF. The CDR3 coding sequence is TGTGCCAGCAGCGCCCCGGACAGCCCTTCACCCCTCCACTTT.

This chain connects TRBV19 to TRBJ2-1; perhaps TRBD2 as D (5 bases). Trimming took off 7 bases at V and 7 bases at J, with 17 bases between the two ends. The CDR3 contains 14 residues. Germline V gene sequence: CDR1 LNHDA, CDR2 SQIVND (reference sequence). The CDR3 loop reads CASTPGLGGNEQFF. The CDR3 coding sequence is TGTGCCAGTACCCCCGGTCTAGGAGGTAATGAGCAGTTCTTC.

This clonotype was counted at least ten times. CDR3 sequence reads: CASSSLWPETQYF. Here the CDR3 DNA reads TGTGCCAGCAGTTCCCTGTGGCCGGAGACCCAGTACTTC. The gene calls are TRBV12-3 or TRBV12-4 and TRBJ2-5; D is uncertain. With 4 bases removed from V and 5 bases from J, the gap between germline ends came to 11 bases. The CDR3 consists of 13 residues.

This clonotype showed up just a few times. The genes are TRBV20-1 and TRBJ2-5, with D possibly TRBD2 on 6 matching bases. Germline CDR1 reads DFQATT; CDR2 reads SNEGSKA (reference sequence). V lost 0 bases and J lost 5, with 10 bases in between. This CDR3 contains 13 residues. The CDR3 bases are TGCAGTGCTAGAGATGGAGGGATGGAGACCCAGTACTTC. Translating gives CSARDGGMETQYF.

This clonotype has a handful of counts. The genes are TRBV18 and TRBJ2-3; 10 bases map to TRBD2. CDR1 is KGHSH and CDR2 is LQKENI in the germline V gene. The CDR3 spans 17 residues. Unmatched junction bases numbered 7, after V lost 3 bases and J lost 1 base. The CDR3 region has the DNA TGTGCCAGCTCACCTAAGCCCGGGACTAGCGGCACAGATACGCAGTATTTT. Its translation is CASSPKPGTSGTDTQYF. Combining the CDR3 with reference TRBV18 and TRBJ2-3 gives the whole variable domain NAGVMQNPRHLVRRRGQEARLRCSPMKGHSHVYWYRQLPEEGLKFMVYLQKENIIDESGMPKERFSAEFPKEGPSILRIQQVVRGDSAAYFCASSPKPGTSGTDTQYFGPGTRLTVL.

CDR3 amino acids: CATGMGEQFF. CDR3 bases: TGTGCCACTGGGATGGGCGAGCAGTTCTTC. This chain uses TRBV28 with TRBJ2-1, with unresolved D. This CDR3 has 10 residues. Looked up from germline, CDR1 is MDHEN and CDR2 is SYDVKM. V was pared by 10 bases and J by 10 bases, with 11 bases between.

The rearrangement joins TRBV28 to TRBJ1-5, with D unclear. Deletions cut 3 bases from V and 7 bases from J, with 19 bases between. The germline CDR1 and CDR2 sequences are MDHEN and SYDVKM. The length of the CDR3 is 16 residues. CDR3: CASSFSARANRQPQHF. The DNA for the CDR3 is TGTGCCAGCAGTTTTTCGGCGCGGGCCAATAGACAGCCCCAGCATTTT.

This clonotype was picked up a small number of times. This chain uses TRBV7-9 with TRBJ2-7; D ambiguous. Germline-derived CDR1 and CDR2 are SEHNR and FQNEAQ (reference sequence). The CDR3 spans 14 residues. Trimming took off 5 bases at V and 5 bases at J, with 16 bases between the two ends. CDR3 sequence reads: CASSGPKKDHEQYV. The CDR3 region has the DNA TGTGCCAGCAGCGGCCCCAAAAAGGACCACGAGCAGTACGTC.

The chain is built from TRBV6-5 and TRBJ2-3; 8 bases are shared with TRBD1. The CDR3 contains 14 residues. J gave up 4 bases and V 1 base, and 1 base lay outside the gene matches. Germline V gene sequence: CDR1 MNHEY, CDR2 SVGAGI. The CDR3 nucleotides read TGTGCCAGCAGTTACTTGACAGGGGCAGATACGCAGTATTTT. It specifies CASSYLTGADTQYF.